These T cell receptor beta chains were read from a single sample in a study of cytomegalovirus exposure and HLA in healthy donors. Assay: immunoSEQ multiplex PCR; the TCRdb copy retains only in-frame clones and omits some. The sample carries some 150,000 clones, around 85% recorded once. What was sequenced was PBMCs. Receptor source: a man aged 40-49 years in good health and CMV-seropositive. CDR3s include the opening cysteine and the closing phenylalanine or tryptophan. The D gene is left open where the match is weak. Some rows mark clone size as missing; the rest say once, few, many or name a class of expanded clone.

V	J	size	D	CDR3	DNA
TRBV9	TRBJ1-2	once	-	CASSVGQGHSYGYTF	TGTGCCAGCAGCGTAGGTCAGGGGCACAGCTATGGCTACACCTTC
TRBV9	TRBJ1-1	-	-	CASSGGTSNTEAFF	TGTGCCAGCAGCGGAGGGACAAGCAACACTGAAGCTTTCTTT
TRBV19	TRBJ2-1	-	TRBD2	CASSIDRGLAGGRDNEQFF	TGTGCCAGTAGTATAGATAGGGGACTAGCGGGAGGCCGGGACAATGAGCAGTTCTTC
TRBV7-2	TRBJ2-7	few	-	CASSLGAGKGSYEQYF	TGTGCCAGCAGCTTAGGGGCAGGGAAGGGATCCTACGAGCAGTACTTC
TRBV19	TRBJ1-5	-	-	CASSIGGRLNRPQHF	TGTGCCAGTAGTATAGGGGGCAGGCTCAATCGACCCCAGCATTTT
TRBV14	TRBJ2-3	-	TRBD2	CASSRERTSGRSDTQYF	TGTGCCAGCAGCCGAGAGCGGACTAGCGGGAGGTCAGATACGCAGTATTTT
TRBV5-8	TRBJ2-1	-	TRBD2	CASSQGLASYNEQFF	TGTGCCAGCAGCCAAGGACTAGCGAGTTACAATGAGCAGTTCTTC
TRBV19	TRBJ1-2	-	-	CASSNGRERLSNYGYTF	TGTGCCAGTAGTAACGGGAGGGAACGGTTATCTAACTATGGCTACACCTTC
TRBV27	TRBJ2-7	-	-	CASRRQGYEQYF	TGTGCCAGCAGACGGCAGGGCTACGAGCAGTACTTC
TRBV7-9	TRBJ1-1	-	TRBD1	CASSRGRTGGTEAFF	TGTGCCAGCAGCAGAGGACGGACAGGGGGCACTGAAGCTTTCTTT
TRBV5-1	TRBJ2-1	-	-	CASSLGPGGNNEQFF	TGCGCCAGCAGCTTGGGTCCAGGGGGGAACAATGAGCAGTTCTTC
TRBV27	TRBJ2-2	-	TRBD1	CASSSPYRGNTGELFF	TGTGCCAGCAGTTCCCCCTACAGGGGAAACACCGGGGAGCTGTTTTTT
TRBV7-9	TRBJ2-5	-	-	CASRKSTAGTQYF	TGTGCCAGCAGGAAAAGCACGGCGGGGACCCAGTACTTC
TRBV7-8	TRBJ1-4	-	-	CASSFPDSGDEKLFF	TGTGCCAGCAGCTTCCCGGACAGCGGCGATGAAAAACTGTTTTTT
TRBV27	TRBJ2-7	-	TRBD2	CASRRPSGSYEQYF	TGTGCCAGCAGAAGGCCTAGCGGGAGCTACGAGCAGTACTTC
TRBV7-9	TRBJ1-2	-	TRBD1	CASSVTDRGHVGYTF	TGTGCCAGCAGCGTTACGGACAGGGGGCACGTTGGCTACACCTTC
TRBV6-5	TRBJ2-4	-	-	CASVRGGKNIQYF	TGTGCCAGCGTCCGGGGAGGCAAAAACATTCAGTACTTC
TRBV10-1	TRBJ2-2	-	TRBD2	CASAREGGTGELFF	TGCGCCAGCGCTCGGGAGGGTGGGACCGGGGAGCTGTTTTTT
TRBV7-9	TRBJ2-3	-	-	CASSPATGLSTDTQYF	TGTGCCAGCAGCCCAGCGACTGGTCTGAGCACAGATACGCAGTATTTT
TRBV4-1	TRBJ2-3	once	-	CASSQPGRGTDTQYF	TGCGCCAGCAGCCAACCAGGTCGGGGTACAGATACGCAGTATTTT
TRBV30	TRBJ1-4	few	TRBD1	CAFEQGAKEKLFF	TGTGCCTTCGAACAGGGGGCAAAAGAAAAACTGTTTTTT
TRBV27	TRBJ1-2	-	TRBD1	CASSSGTGTYGYTF	TGTGCCAGCAGTTCCGGGACAGGGACCTATGGCTACACCTTC
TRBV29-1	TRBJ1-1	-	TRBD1	CSVSRGDTEAFF	TGCAGCGTTAGCAGGGGGGACACTGAAGCTTTCTTT
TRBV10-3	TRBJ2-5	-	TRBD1	CAISGGPQGPQETQYF	TGTGCCATCAGTGGGGGACCACAGGGGCCTCAAGAGACCCAGTACTTC
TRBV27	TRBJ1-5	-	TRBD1	CASSLSRGVGQPQHF	TGTGCCAGCAGTTTAAGCAGGGGGGTTGGTCAGCCCCAGCATTTT
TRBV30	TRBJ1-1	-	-	CAWSVSGGTEAFF	TGTGCCTGGAGTGTATCTGGAGGCACTGAAGCTTTCTTT
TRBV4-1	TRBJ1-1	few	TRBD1	CASSRLPGQGNTEAFF	TGCGCCAGCAGCCGGCTTCCCGGACAGGGGAACACTGAAGCTTTCTTT
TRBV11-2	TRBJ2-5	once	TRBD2	CASSRLREGHGETQYF	TGTGCCAGCAGCCGATTGCGGGAGGGCCATGGGGAGACCCAGTACTTC
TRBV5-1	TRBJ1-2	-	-	CASSLVGGDYGYTF	TGCGCCAGCAGCTTGGTTGGGGGGGACTATGGCTACACCTTC
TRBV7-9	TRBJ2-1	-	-	CASSAGQISYNEQFF	TGTGCCAGCAGCGCCGGACAGATCTCCTACAATGAGCAGTTCTTC
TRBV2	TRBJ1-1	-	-	CASSDVGRGYTEAFF	TGTGCCAGCAGTGACGTGGGCCGGGGATACACTGAAGCTTTCTTT
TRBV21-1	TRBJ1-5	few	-	CASSNSGDRGLVQPQHF	TGTGCCAGCAGCAACTCGGGGGACAGGGGGCTTGTTCAGCCCCAGCATTTT
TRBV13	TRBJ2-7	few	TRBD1	CASSLVGQGSYEQYF	TGTGCCAGCAGCTTAGTGGGACAGGGGAGTTACGAGCAGTACTTC
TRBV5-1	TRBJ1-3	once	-	CASSFGGAGNTIYF	TGCGCCAGCAGCTTCGGGGGTGCTGGAAACACCATATATTTT
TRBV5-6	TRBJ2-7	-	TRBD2	CASSSTSGPSYEQYF	TGTGCCAGCAGCTCAACTAGCGGGCCCTCCTACGAGCAGTACTTC
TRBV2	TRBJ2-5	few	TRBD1	CATQGAGETQYF	TGTGCCACCCAGGGGGCTGGGGAGACCCAGTACTTC
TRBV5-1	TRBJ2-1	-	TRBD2	CASSLAAGAYEQFF	TGCGCCAGCAGCTTGGCAGCGGGAGCATACGAGCAGTTCTTC
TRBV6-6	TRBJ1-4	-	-	CASSTYEKLFF	TGTGCCAGCAGCACTTATGAAAAACTGTTTTTT
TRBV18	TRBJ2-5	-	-	CASSPSGPQETQYF	TGTGCCAGCTCACCTTCAGGGCCTCAAGAGACCCAGTACTTC
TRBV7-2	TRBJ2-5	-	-	CASSLNPGAETQYF	TGTGCCAGCAGCTTAAACCCGGGAGCAGAGACCCAGTACTTC
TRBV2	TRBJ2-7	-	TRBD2	CASREGAGVVYEQYF	TGTGCCAGCAGGGAGGGAGCGGGAGTAGTATACGAGCAGTACTTC
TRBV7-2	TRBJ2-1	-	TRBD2	CASSLVRLAVYNEQFF	TGTGCCAGCAGCTTAGTTCGACTAGCGGTCTACAATGAGCAGTTCTTC
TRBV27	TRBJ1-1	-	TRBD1	CASSGGQVTTEAFF	TGTGCCAGCAGTGGGGGACAGGTGACTACTGAAGCTTTCTTT
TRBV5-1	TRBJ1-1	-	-	CASSPPGRSEAFF	TGCGCCAGCAGCCCCCCAGGGAGGTCTGAAGCTTTCTTT
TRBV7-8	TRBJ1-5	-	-	CASSSREWSNQPQHF	TGTGCCAGCAGCTCCAGGGAATGGAGCAATCAACCCCAGCATTTT
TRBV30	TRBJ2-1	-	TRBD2	CAWSFFRTSGTYNEQFF	TGTGCCTGGAGTTTCTTTCGGACTAGCGGTACCTACAATGAGCAGTTCTTC
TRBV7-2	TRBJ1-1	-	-	CASSLGRAPNTEAFF	TGTGCCAGCAGCTTAGGGCGGGCCCCGAACACTGAAGCTTTCTTT